Shown below are 25 T cell receptor beta chains from a single sample sequenced in a study of OX40 agonist ivuxolimab in advanced cancers. The table came from immunoSEQ multiplex PCR; TCRdb's copy has only in-frame clones and leaves some out. The table lists about 48,000 clones, 79% of them singletons. The sample here was CD4+ or CD8+ T cells sorted from blood, taken in a trial of the OX40 agonist ivuxolimab. The origin of the receptors is an adult with an advanced solid tumor such as melanoma, head and neck, liver or kidney cancer.

The chain is built from TRBV28 and TRBJ1-6; a weak D match, TRBD1 (5 bases). Germline assignment: CDR1 MDHEN and CDR2 SYDVKM. V gave up 5 bases and J gave up 2 bases, with 13 bases separating them. The CDR3 contains 16 residues. CDR3 coding DNA: TGTGCCAGCAGTCCCTCCGCAGGGACCTATAATTCACCCCTCCACTTT. Translated, it gives CASSPSAGTYNSPLHF.

This clone was counted only a few times. The genes are TRBV29-1 and TRBJ2-1, with D possibly called TRBD1 or TRBD2 (5 bases each). Germline loops: CDR1 SQVTM, CDR2 ANQGSEA. The CDR3 contains 14 residues. Trimming removed 4 bases from V and 6 bases from J, with 16 bases in between. Here the CDR3 reads CSVVREGTVNEQFF. DNA of the CDR3: TGCAGCGTTGTACGGGAAGGGACGGTCAATGAGCAGTTCTTC.

This chain connects TRBV10-2 to TRBJ2-2, with 7 bases aligning to TRBD1. V lost 0 bases and J lost 4; bases outside the gene matches: 5. The germline gives CDR1 WSHSY, CDR2 SAAADI. The length of the CDR3 is 16 residues. The CDR3, as DNA: TGCGCCAGCAGTGAGTCGGTGCCAGGGGGCACCGGGGAGCTGTTTTTT. Residues: CASSESVPGGTGELFF.

This clone is a singleton in its sample. The chain uses TRBV19 and TRBJ2-2; the match to TRBD1 covers 9 bases. CDR1 LNHDA and CDR2 SQIVND come from the germline V gene (reference sequence). CDR3 length: 14 amino acids. V lost 8 bases and J lost 7; bases outside the gene matches: 8. CDR3 sequence reads: CASRRTGAIGELFF. CDR3 nucleotides: TGTGCCAGTCGACGGACAGGGGCGATCGGGGAGCTGTTTTTT.

The CDR3 is CASSEVGGDQETQYF. CDR3 in DNA: TGTGCCAGCAGTGAGGTCGGCGGAGACCAAGAGACCCAGTACTTC. This chain connects TRBV2 to TRBJ2-5; D gene uncertain. Per the germline V gene, CDR1 is SNHLY and CDR2 is FYNNEI. This CDR3 region has 15 residues. The V gene lost 3 bases and the J gene lost 0 bases, with 11 bases spanning the gap.

The rearrangement links TRBV14 to TRBJ1-2; 7 nucleotides match TRBD1. CDR1 SGHDN and CDR2 FVKESK come from the germline V gene. V shed 3 bases and J 2 bases; nucleotides not matched to a gene: 9. The CDR3 has 16 amino acids. For the CDR3, the DNA is TGTGCCAGCAGCCAGGGGCCCAGGGGGGCAAACTATGGCTACACCTTC. It specifies CASSQGPRGANYGYTF.

This chain links TRBV9 with TRBJ1-1, with D maybe TRBD1 (6 bases). Germline assignment: CDR1 SGDLS and CDR2 YYNGEE. This CDR3 has 14 residues. Trimming removed 2 bases from V and 3 bases from J, with 11 bases in between. The CDR3 is CASSVTGKDTEAFF. The CDR3 DNA is TGTGCCAGCAGCGTTACAGGGAAGGACACTGAAGCTTTCTTT.

The rearrangement uses TRBV7-3 and TRBJ2-1; D gene uncertain. The CDR3 loop spans 13 amino acids. CDR1 and CDR2 from the germline V gene are SGHTA and FQGTGA. Trimming cost V 5 bases and J 0 bases, with 5 bases left between them. The CDR3 coding sequence is TGTGCCAGCAGCCCTAGCTCCTACAATGAGCAGTTCTTC. Amino acids: CASSPSSYNEQFF.

The rearrangement links TRBV10-3 to TRBJ1-4; D perhaps matches TRBD1 (6 bases). Germline-derived CDR1 and CDR2 are ENHRY and SYGVKD. The ends were cut back, 4 bases at V and 7 bases at J, with 10 bases in the middle. The CDR3 spans 13 residues. CDR3 residues: CAISAGEGEKLFF. The CDR3, as DNA: TGTGCCATCAGTGCAGGGGAGGGTGAAAAACTGTTTTTT.

This chain links TRBV21-1 with TRBJ2-3; the D call TRBD2 from the table was never checked on the DNA. TRBV21-1 is an annotated pseudogene. This CDR3 region has 19 residues. CDR3 coding DNA: TGTGCCAGCAGCAAAAAAATGGGGTGGACTAGCGGGGATACAGATACGCAGTATTTT. Translating it yields CASSKKMGWTSGDTDTQYF.

The V and J genes are TRBV30 and TRBJ2-7, with D maybe TRBD1 (6 bases). This CDR3 region has 14 residues. CDR1 and CDR2 (germline): GTSNPN, SVGIG (reference sequence). V lost 6 bases and J lost 2, with 17 bases in between. The CDR3 reads CACLPRNRAYEQYF. The CDR3 DNA reads as TGTGCCTGTCTTCCCCGAAACAGGGCCTACGAGCAGTACTTC.

The J gene is TRBJ2-3, the V gene TRBV4-1; TRBD2 aligns across 9 bases. The V gene end was trimmed by 5 bases and the J gene end by 1 base; junction bases not matched to a gene: 7. This CDR3 has 16 residues. In germline, CDR1 is MGHRA, CDR2 YSYEKL. The CDR3 sequence is CASSDAGTSRTDTQYF. The CDR3 DNA reads TGCGCCAGCAGCGACGCCGGGACTAGCCGCACAGATACGCAGTATTTT.

This clone was seen more than once but under ten times. The rearrangement links TRBV2 to TRBJ2-5, with D possibly TRBD1 on 6 matching bases. The CDR3 loop spans 13 amino acids. The ends were cut back, 8 bases at V and 5 bases at J, with 15 bases in the middle. Germline V lookup: CDR1 SNHLY, CDR2 FYNNEI. DNA of the CDR3: TGTGCCAGCCTCTCTCAGGGGACGGAGACCCAGTACTTC. Translating gives CASLSQGTETQYF.

The V call is TRBV19, the J call TRBJ1-1; TRBD1 matches 7 bases. V was clipped by 4 bases and J by 3 bases; unmatched bases: 8. This CDR3 is built from 15 residues. Germline values: CDR1 LNHDA, CDR2 SQIVND (reference sequence). In DNA, the CDR3 is TGTGCCAGTAGTACCACAGGGGTCCGTGACACTGAAGCTTTCTTT. Translated: CASSTTGVRDTEAFF.

The chain is built from TRBV2 and TRBJ1-5; D is undetermined. The germline gives CDR1 SNHLY, CDR2 FYNNEI. V dropped 3 bases and J dropped 6 bases, with 12 bases sitting between them. CDR3 length equals 14 residues. The CDR3: CASSEAPPGQPQHF. For the CDR3, the DNA is TGTGCCAGCAGTGAGGCCCCACCCGGTCAGCCCCAGCATTTT.

The J gene is TRBJ2-7, the V gene TRBV6-9; 7 bases fit TRBD1. This CDR3 comprises 15 residues. In germline, CDR1 is MNHGY, CDR2 SVAAGI. J gave up 7 bases and V 5 bases, and 14 bases lay outside the gene matches. The CDR3: CASSKGGMLSWEQYF. The CDR3 coding sequence is TGTGCCAGCAGTAAAGGGGGCATGTTGAGTTGGGAGCAGTACTTC.

This rearrangement joins TRBV30 to TRBJ1-2; 7 nucleotides line up with TRBD1. This CDR3 has 14 amino acids. Germline CDR1 is GTSNPN and CDR2 is SVGIG (reference sequence). The ends lost 2 bases at V and 8 bases at J; junction bases unmatched: 11. The CDR3 spells CAWSPGNRGGGYTF. The CDR3 coding sequence is TGTGCCTGGAGTCCCGGAAACAGGGGAGGAGGCTACACCTTC.

This clone was seen only once. V is TRBV21-1 and J is TRBJ1-3. TRBV21-1 corresponds to a pseudogene. The CDR3 covers 15 residues. The CDR3 coding sequence is TGTGCCAGCAGCGCCGGCCGCGGCGCTGGAAACACCATATATTTT. Translation gives CASSAGRGAGNTIYF.

This clone was observed a single time. This rearrangement joins TRBV7-3 to TRBJ1-2; TRBD1 is a possible D gene (5 bases). Per the germline V gene, CDR1 is SGHTA and CDR2 is FQGTGA. CDR3 size: 14 residues. Trimming left V 0 bases short and J 10 bases short, with 15 bases between. Here the CDR3 reads CASSLTGDPRTYTF. CDR3 DNA: TGTGCCAGCAGCTTAACGGGGGACCCCCGGACCTACACCTTC.

The chain uses TRBV7-6 and TRBJ1-3; D is perhaps TRBD1 (5 bases). CDR1 is SGHVS and CDR2 is FNYEAQ in the germline V gene. The CDR3 runs 15 residues. Trimming pared 3 bases from V and 0 bases from J, leaving 9 bases between. CDR3 in amino acids: CASSLSGTSGNTIYF. CDR3 DNA: TGTGCCAGCAGCTTGTCAGGGACCTCTGGAAACACCATATATTTT.

The chain is built from TRBV19 and TRBJ1-2, with unresolved D. The V gene lost 0 bases and the J gene lost 14 bases, with 10 bases spanning the gap. CDR1 is LNHDA and CDR2 is SQIVND in the germline V gene (reference sequence). The CDR3 has 11 amino acids. For the CDR3, the DNA is TGTGCCAGTAGTATAGATCGCTCAGTTACCTTC. Translating it yields CASSIDRSVTF.

The V gene is TRBV6-5, the J gene TRBJ1-1; D not resolved. CDR1 and CDR2 from the germline V gene are MNHEY and SVGAGI. The CDR3 totals 14 residues. Trimming took off 0 bases at V and 2 bases at J, with 7 bases between the two ends. The chain's CDR3 is CASSYSARNTEAFF. The CDR3 bases are TGTGCCAGCAGTTACTCGGCCCGAAACACTGAAGCTTTCTTT.

The chain employs TRBV5-3 and TRBJ1-5, with TRBD1 identical over 7 bases. TRBV5-3 is an open reading frame, and its role is uncertain. The CDR3 is 15 residues long. Trimming at V came to 4 bases and at J to 5 bases, leaving 9 bases not matched to a gene. The CDR3 coding sequence is TGTGCCAGAAGCCCCCGGACAGGCAAAGATCAGCCCCAGCATTTT. Translation: CARSPRTGKDQPQHF.

This chain uses TRBV7-8 with TRBJ2-3; the D is unclear. V was clipped by 5 bases and J by 4 bases, with 7 bases between them. The CDR3 has 12 amino acids. CDR1 and CDR2 (germline): SGHVS, FQNEAQ. The DNA of the CDR3 is TGTGCCAGCAGCACTCTAGCAGATACGCAGTATTTT. Its translation is CASSTLADTQYF.

This chain connects TRBV9 to TRBJ2-1; TRBD2 agrees at 9 bases. The germline V gene encodes CDR1 SGDLS and CDR2 YYNGEE. Germline trimming cut 1 base from V and 5 bases from J; bases unmatched to any gene: 16. The length of the CDR3 is 19 residues. In nucleotides, the CDR3 is TGTGCCAGCAGCGTAATCGGCTCCCGGGTAGCGGGAGAGAACAATGAGCAGTTCTTC. Its translation is CASSVIGSRVAGENNEQFF.